The TCR beta chain under discussion was sequenced for a study of T-cell memory formation after mild COVID-19. Study-wide findings and caveats: Clones that contracted clustered mainly in CM and EM if CD4+ and in EMRA if CD8+. In pre-infection memory, a portion of responding clones appeared, which suggested that cross-reactive memory joined. Whether second-wave clones peaking at day 37 were SARS-CoV-2 specific went unconfirmed.

Note on this clonotype: Its antigen is as yet unknown.

TCRalpha and TCRbeta libraries used 5'RACE with constant-segment primers and UMIs. TCRdb independently ran MiXCR on the 5' RACE reads; one entry per CDR3 protein. Of some 290,000 distinct CDR3 sequences listed, about 17% are singletons. Germline V gives CDR1 MGHRA, CDR2 YSYEKL. There are 16 residues in the CDR3. The V and J ends lost 2 bases and 6 bases respectively, with 16 bases between them. The material sequenced was PBMCs or a T cell subset sorted from them (not recorded which). The chain carries TRBV4-1 and TRBJ2-2; D is possibly TRBD1 (6 bases). The receptor was derived from a man aged 18 to 30 who had mild COVID-19 (a few samples of this study predate the infection). Cell type and time point are not known. CDR3 in DNA: TGCGCCAGCAGCCAATTGGGTAGGACAGTGGCCGGGGAGCTGTTTTTT. Amino acids: CASSQLGRTVAGELFF.